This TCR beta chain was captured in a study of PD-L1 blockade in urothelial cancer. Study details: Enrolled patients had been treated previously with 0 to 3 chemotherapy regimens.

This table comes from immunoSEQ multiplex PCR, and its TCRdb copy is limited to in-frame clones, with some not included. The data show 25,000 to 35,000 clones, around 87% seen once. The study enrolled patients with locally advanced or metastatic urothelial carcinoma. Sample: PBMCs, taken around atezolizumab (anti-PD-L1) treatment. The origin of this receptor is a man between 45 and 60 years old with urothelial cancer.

CDR3 region: CASSKVPQANASTDTQYF. The CDR3 region has the DNA TGTGCCAGCAGCAAAGTGCCCCAGGCCAACGCTAGCACAGATACGCAGTATTTT. The chain recombines TRBV21-1 with TRBJ2-3; the D call of TRBD1 is as the table states it, not checked on the DNA. TRBV21-1 represents a pseudogene. The CDR3 has 18 residues.